This T cell receptor (beta chain) was found in a study of blood T cell repertoires in COVID-19. Study in general: Both acute and convalescent COVID-19 samples were obtained from the United States, Italy and Spain. T cells, B-cell-depleted T cells, or PBMCs supplied cDNA or gDNA.

Original data processing: From reference gene primer amplification, estimates of nucleated cell counts were derived. The data were produced by immunoSEQ multiplex PCR, yet TCRdb's version contains in-frame clones alone and is incomplete. V and J calls plus clone size are reproduced from that table; the DNA served to infer D and trimming. Among tens of thousands of clones, 75% to 90% were seen once, and the ten largest hold about 3%. This CDR3 comprises 15 residues. With 4 bases removed from V and 1 base from J, the gap between germline ends came to 13 bases. The sequence was collected from a woman aged 45-60 years with active or convalescent COVID-19. Sequenced sample: peripheral blood. The chain links TRBV23-1 to TRBJ1-1; D is perhaps TRBD1 (6 bases). TRBV23-1 is sorted into the ORF group, with uncertain function. This chain's CDR3 is CASSPRGATNTEAFF. DNA of the CDR3: TGCGCCAGCAGTCCCCGGGGGGCTACGAACACTGAAGCTTTCTTT.